The 11 T cell receptor beta chains presented below share a single source sample, sequenced in a study of cytomegalovirus exposure and HLA in healthy donors (dated by TCRdb to about 2017). Libraries were built with the immunoSEQ multiplex PCR assay. For the multiplex PCR, a mixture combining 60 forward primers for TCR Vbeta segments and 13 reverse primers for TCR Jbeta segments was used. What TCRdb holds here is the immuneACCESS table cut down to in-frame rearrangements. Part of the clones is not present; checked against another copy, under half of the missing clones reflect an unresolved V gene, and the others are unexplained. The sample table shows some 140,000 clones, and over 70% are seen once. The top ten constitute approximately 1.5% of the sample. The specimen sequenced was PBMCs. The receptors here all came from a young woman in good health and CMV-seronegative.

The table lists this clone with a count of one. The chain has TRBV13 and TRBJ2-5; 7 positions agree with TRBD1. CDR1 is PRHDT, CDR2 FYEKMQ, per germline (reference sequence). The CDR3 has 14 residues. V was pared by 0 bases and J by 2 bases, with 0 bases of the junction left unmatched. In DNA, the CDR3 is TGTGCCAGCAGCTTAGGGGACAGGCAAGAGACCCAGTACTTC. It specifies CASSLGDRQETQYF.

V and J are TRBV7-6 and TRBJ2-7, with 10 bases lining up with TRBD2. Trimming took 1 base from V and 4 from J; bases not matched to a gene: 4. The germline V gene has CDR1 SGHVS and CDR2 FNYEAQ. The CDR3 covers 15 residues. As DNA, the CDR3 is TGTGCCAGCAGCTTAGGGGCTAGCGGGAGTTACGAGCAGTACTTC. Protein product: CASSLGASGSYEQYF.

The chain combines TRBV21-1 with TRBJ2-2; the tabulated D call, TRBD1, remains unverified against the DNA. TRBV21-1 is a documented pseudogene. The CDR3 has 16 residues. The chain's CDR3 is CATPGSPSRDTGELFF. CDR3 nucleotides: TGTGCCACCCCGGGCTCACCCTCCAGGGACACCGGGGAGCTGTTTTTT.

The J gene is TRBJ2-5, the V gene TRBV19; 7 bases align to TRBD1. The CDR3 contains 15 residues. Per germline, CDR1 LNHDA and CDR2 SQIVND (reference sequence). Trimming cost V 5 bases and J 5 bases; bases outside gene matches: 11. DNA for the CDR3: TGTGCCAGTAGTCCCCGACAGGGTGGAATTGAGACCCAGTACTTC. This sequence encodes CASSPRQGGIETQYF.

This chain connects TRBV5-4 to TRBJ2-3; a possible D gene is TRBD2 (5 bases). Per germline, CDR1 SGHNT and CDR2 YYREEE (reference sequence). This CDR3 region has 14 residues. V gave up 0 bases and J gave up 7 bases, with 12 bases separating them. CDR3 sequence (DNA): TGTGCCAGCAGCTTGGTGGCGGGTTCAAATACGCAGTATTTT. It codes for CASSLVAGSNTQYF.

The table lists this clone with a count of one. The V call is TRBV5-4, the J call TRBJ2-1; 11 bases fit TRBD2. Trimming removed 2 bases from V and 5 bases from J; junction bases left unmatched: 3. CDR3 size: 15 residues. Germline CDR1 and CDR2: SGHNT and YYREEE (reference sequence). The CDR3 loop reads CASSLGTSGHNEQFF. CDR3 DNA sequence: TGTGCCAGCAGCTTAGGGACTAGCGGACACAATGAGCAGTTCTTC.

This chain joins TRBV20-1 and TRBJ1-2; 10 nucleotides line up with TRBD1. Germline loops: CDR1 DFQATT, CDR2 SNEGSKA (reference sequence). The CDR3 sequence is 11 residues long. The DNA for the CDR3 is TGCAGGGTCGACAGGGGGCTAGGCTACACCTTC. It yields the protein CRVDRGLGYTF.

This chain connects TRBV2 to TRBJ1-5, with unresolved D. Trimming pared 6 bases from V and 4 bases from J, leaving 7 bases between. CDR1 and CDR2 from the germline V gene are SNHLY and FYNNEI. This CDR3 comprises 12 residues. CDR3 nucleotide sequence: TGTGCCAGCAGCGTGTTGAATCAGCCCCAGCATTTT. Protein product: CASSVLNQPQHF.

This chain joins TRBV14 and TRBJ1-1; D gene uncertain. This CDR3 comprises 13 residues. CDR1 is SGHDN, CDR2 FVKESK, per germline. The V gene lost 4 bases and the J gene lost 5 bases, with 11 bases spanning the gap. The CDR3 here is CASSPRLATEAFF. In DNA form, the CDR3 reads TGTGCCAGCAGCCCTCGCCTGGCAACTGAAGCTTTCTTT.

The chain carries TRBV5-1 and TRBJ2-5, with D unresolved. This CDR3 is 14 amino acids long. Germline assignment: CDR1 SGHRS and CDR2 YFSETQ. Trimming removed 1 base from V and 0 bases from J, with 7 bases in between. The CDR3 DNA follows: TGCGCCAGCAGCTTGTTGGCAGACCAAGAGACCCAGTACTTC. It encodes CASSLLADQETQYF.

In this sample, this clone turned up a few times. The chain joins TRBV10-2 to TRBJ2-7, with 8 bases aligning to TRBD2. V shed 6 bases and J 4 bases; nucleotides not matched to a gene: 8. The CDR3 runs to 14 residues. Germline V gene lookup returns CDR1 WSHSY and CDR2 SAAADI. In nucleotides, the CDR3 is TGCGCCAGCAGCTCTGGCGGGGGGTTTTACGAGCAGTACTTC. It translates to CASSSGGGFYEQYF.